This T cell receptor (beta chain) was captured by sequencing in a study of shared clonotypes between healthy human individuals. General study findings and limits: A handful of donors had around 5.2% of their naive CD4 clonotypes in common. Across subsets, estimated richness was generally greater for naive than for memory populations. Non-shared clonotypes showed lower generation probabilities than clonotypes common to all four donors.

Investigators spread the genomic DNA of each subset evenly over several immunoSEQ plates. Only in-frame clones appear in the TCRdb table, and some are missing; sequencing was by immunoSEQ multiplex PCR. The sample contains approximately 1.1 million clones, more than 75% of which appear only once. CDR3 size: 14 residues. Germline V CDR1 and CDR2: LNHDA, SQIVND (reference sequence). The V end lost 3 bases, the J end lost 2 bases, and 7 bases lay between the germline ends. Remarks on this clone: Its antigen is not known. Other DNA sequences from this sample encode an identical CDR3 as well.

Sequenced: memory CD4+ T cells from PBMCs. Subset given: CD45RA-negative fraction. This chain connects TRBV19 to TRBJ2-2; weak D call: TRBD1 (5 bases). The clonotype was recovered from a man aged 18 to 29 in good health. Some clones in this sample may be carry-over from other donors' samples. For the CDR3, the DNA is TGTGCCAGTAGTATCCAGGGAAACACCGGGGAGCTGTTTTTT. It yields the protein CASSIQGNTGELFF.